This is a list of T cell receptor beta chains from one sample in a study of OX40 agonist ivuxolimab in advanced cancers. Using immunoSEQ multiplex PCR, the repertoire was profiled, and TCRdb retains in-frame clones only, with some absent. The sample lists some 84,000 clones, about 90% occurring once. The specimen was CD4+ or CD8+ T cells sorted from blood, collected in a trial of the OX40 agonist ivuxolimab. The receptors shown here come from an adult with an advanced solid tumor such as melanoma, head and neck, liver or kidney cancer. The CDR3 runs from the conserved cysteine through the conserved F or W. Fields, in order: V gene, clone size, J gene, D gene, CDR3 DNA, CDR3 protein. D genes are given only for firm matches. A clone size is listed for some rows: how often the clone was seen (once, few, many), or a class if it is expanded.

TRBV2,.,TRBJ2-7,.,TGTGCCAGCAGGGTACCCCGGGACCAGGGCTCCTACGAGCAGTACTTC,CASRVPRDQGSYEQYF
TRBV19,.,TRBJ1-1,TRBD1,TGTGCCAGTAGCGAGCCGGGACAGGGGGAGTACACTGAAGCTTTCTTT,CASSEPGQGEYTEAFF
TRBV19,.,TRBJ1-1,TRBD1,TGTGCCAGTAGTTTCCCCCCAAACAGGGGGATAACTGAAGCTTTCTTT,CASSFPPNRGITEAFF
TRBV27,.,TRBJ1-2,.,TGTGCCAGCAGTCCTGGGGCTAGGGCCAACTATGGCTACACCTTC,CASSPGARANYGYTF
TRBV6-5,.,TRBJ2-3,TRBD2,TGTGCCAGCACCAATGGACTAGAGGGAGATACGCAGTATTTT,CASTNGLEGDTQYF
TRBV7-8,.,TRBJ2-1,.,TGTGCCAGCAGCGATGTTATTATCAACGAGCAGTTCTTC,CASSDVIINEQFF
TRBV27,.,TRBJ2-6,TRBD1,TGTGCCAGCAGTTCGGGACAGATCTCTGGGGCCAACGTCCTGACTTTC,CASSSGQISGANVLTF
TRBV28,.,TRBJ2-3,.,TGTGCCAGCAGTTGGGTGGAATGGGACACAGATACGCAGTATTTT,CASSWVEWDTDTQYF
TRBV6-5,.,TRBJ1-1,TRBD1,TGTGCCAGCAGCAACCCAGGGGGCACTGAAGCTTTCTTT,CASSNPGGTEAFF
TRBV7-9,.,TRBJ2-7,.,TGTGCCAGCAGCATGCCGACTAGTTGGTACGAGCAGTACTTC,CASSMPTSWYEQYF
TRBV7-6,few,TRBJ2-2,.,TGTGGGGCCGGGGCCATTTCCCACGGGGAGCTGTTTTTT,CGAGAISHGELFF
TRBV5-6,.,TRBJ2-2,.,TGTGCCAGCAGCCCCGGAACCGGGGAGCTGTTTTTT,CASSPGTGELFF
TRBV7-9,.,TRBJ1-5,.,TGTGCCAGCAGCTCCCCCGGGGGGAATCAGCCCCAGCATTTT,CASSSPGGNQPQHF
TRBV4-2,.,TRBJ2-7,TRBD2,TGTGCCAGCAGCCAAGAAAGCGGGGGGGCGGTGTACGAGCAGTACTTC,CASSQESGGAVYEQYF
TRBV11-2,.,TRBJ2-7,.,TGTGCCAGCAGCCACCCTCTGGACTACGAGCAGTACTTC,CASSHPLDYEQYF
TRBV7-3,.,TRBJ2-7,TRBD1,TGTGCCAGCAGCTTCGGACAGGGCCTAATCCCCTACGAGCAGTACTTC,CASSFGQGLIPYEQYF
TRBV4-3,.,TRBJ2-3,TRBD1,TGCGCCAGCAGCCAAGAGGGACAGGGGAATTTAGGCACAGATACGCAGTATTTT,CASSQEGQGNLGTDTQYF
TRBV5-8,once,TRBJ2-6,.,TGTGCCAGCAGCTTCTTCTCTGGGGCCAACGTCCTGACTTTC,CASSFFSGANVLTF
TRBV5-1,once,TRBJ2-7,.,TGCGCCAGCAGCTTGGCCTCGGCACGGTACGAGCAGTACTTC,CASSLASARYEQYF
TRBV27,.,TRBJ2-7,TRBD1,TGTGCCAGCAGTTTAGGACAGGAGTACGAGCAGTACTTC,CASSLGQEYEQYF
TRBV7-6,.,TRBJ2-3,TRBD2,TGTGCCAGCAGCTCCGGACTAGCGGGACCCACAGATACGCAGTATTTT,CASSSGLAGPTDTQYF
TRBV6-5,.,TRBJ1-5,TRBD1,TGTGCCAGCAGTGCCCCCGGACAGGGAACCCAGCCCCAGCATTTT,CASSAPGQGTQPQHF
TRBV7-9,once,TRBJ2-1,.,TGTGCCAGCAGCTTACAGGGCAGCCTAATGACGCAGTTCTTC,CASSLQGSLMTQFF
TRBV4-1,.,TRBJ1-2,.,TGCGCCAGCAGCCAAGAACCAGGGTGGGGAGATGGCTACACCTTC,CASSQEPGWGDGYTF
TRBV29-1,.,TRBJ2-2,.,TGCAGCGCATGGGGCCCCGGGGAGCTGTTTTTT,CSAWGPGELFF
TRBV14,.,TRBJ1-4,.,TGTGCCAGCAGCCAAGGTCTGCTTAATGAAAAACTGTTTTTT,CASSQGLLNEKLFF
TRBV29-1,.,TRBJ2-7,.,TGCAGCGTTGTGGGGCCAGTTTACGAGCAGTACTTC,CSVVGPVYEQYF
TRBV27,once,TRBJ2-7,.,TGTGCCACCGCCACGCAACGTACCTCCTACGAGCAGTACTTC,CATATQRTSYEQYF
TRBV18,.,TRBJ1-2,.,TGTGCCAGCTCACCTGGAGGCTTTGGAGGGGAGGATGGCTACACCTTC,CASSPGGFGGEDGYTF
TRBV4-3,once,TRBJ1-1,TRBD1,TGCGCCAGCAGCCTGTGGGACAGCATGAACACTGAAGCTTTCTTT,CASSLWDSMNTEAFF
TRBV7-6,once,TRBJ2-1,.,TGTGCCAGCAGCCAACTCGGGTCTGAGCTTCCAAATGAGCAGTTCTTC,CASSQLGSELPNEQFF
TRBV11-1,.,TRBJ1-1,.,TGTGCCAGCAGCTTACGGGGGGCGAACACTGAAGCTTTCTTT,CASSLRGANTEAFF
TRBV18,.,TRBJ2-1,.,TGTGCCAGCTCACCAGAATGGGGACACAATGAGCAGTTCTTC,CASSPEWGHNEQFF
TRBV5-5,.,TRBJ1-2,.,TGTGCCAGCAGCCCGGATGGGGGGTGGAACTATGGCTACACCTTC,CASSPDGGWNYGYTF
TRBV7-6,.,TRBJ2-7,.,TGTGCCAGCAGCTTAGCCTACGGCGGGACCTACGAGCAGTACTTC,CASSLAYGGTYEQYF
TRBV19,.,TRBJ1-2,TRBD1,TGTGCCAGTAGTCCCGCCGGGACAGGCTACTATGGCTACACCTTC,CASSPAGTGYYGYTF
TRBV5-1,.,TRBJ2-7,TRBD1,TGCGCCAGCAGACGGACAGGGGATGAGCAGTACTTC,CASRRTGDEQYF
TRBV5-8,.,TRBJ2-1,.,TGTGCCAGCCTTGGCCTCACAACCTCCAATGAGCAGTTCTTC,CASLGLTTSNEQFF
TRBV19,.,TRBJ1-1,.,TGTGCCAGTAGGATCCGGACGGTGAAATTGAACACTGAAGCTTTCTTT,CASRIRTVKLNTEAFF
TRBV6-1,once,TRBJ2-7,TRBD2,TGTGCCAGCAGTGAGAAGGGACTAGCTGGGGGAGGGTGGTTCCACGAGCAGTACTTC,CASSEKGLAGGGWFHEQYF
TRBV7-3,.,TRBJ2-2,.,TGTGCCAGCGGCGACCAACCCGCCGGGGAGCTGTTTTTT,CASGDQPAGELFF
TRBV6-1,.,TRBJ2-3,.,TGTGTCAGCAGTGAGGGAGAAACAGATACGCAGTATTTT,CVSSEGETDTQYF
TRBV15,.,TRBJ2-7,.,TGTGCCACCAGCAGAGATAACACAGTTGATAGCTCCTACGAGCAGTACTTC,CATSRDNTVDSSYEQYF
TRBV25-1,.,TRBJ2-1,.,TGTGCCAGCAGGGCAGAAACGTACAATGAGCAGTTCTTC,CASRAETYNEQFF
TRBV19,.,TRBJ2-5,.,TGTGCCAGTAGTATAGCAGGGGAAGAGACCCAGTACTTC,CASSIAGEETQYF
TRBV4-2,.,TRBJ2-7,TRBD1,TGTGCCAGCAGCCACGGGTCCCAGGGGGCTTTCTACGAGCAGTACTTC,CASSHGSQGAFYEQYF
TRBV7-9,.,TRBJ1-2,.,TGTGCCAGCAGCCCCAGTACAGGTGCTTTGGGTGGCTACACCTTC,CASSPSTGALGGYTF
TRBV13,.,TRBJ2-1,.,TGTGCCAGCAGCCAAGGGTACGGGGGCAGGTACAATGAGCAGTTCTTC,CASSQGYGGRYNEQFF
TRBV4-1,.,TRBJ2-5,.,TGCGCCAGCAGCCAAGGGGTCGGCTTCCAAGAGACCCAGTACTTC,CASSQGVGFQETQYF
TRBV4-1,.,TRBJ2-7,.,TGCGCCAGCAGCCAAGTACTAGACGTCCACGAGCAGTACTTC,CASSQVLDVHEQYF
TRBV19,once,TRBJ1-1,.,TGTGCCAGTGGGGGACTTATGAACACTGAAGCTTTCTTT,CASGGLMNTEAFF
TRBV4-1,.,TRBJ2-7,TRBD2,TGCGCCAGCAGCCAAGTTCCTAGCGGAATGAACTACGAGCAGTACTTC,CASSQVPSGMNYEQYF
TRBV7-7,once,TRBJ2-3,.,TGTGCCAGCAGCTTAGGAGCGGTGGACACAGATACGCAGTATTTT,CASSLGAVDTDTQYF
TRBV27,once,TRBJ2-6,.,TGTGCCAGCAGTTTAGGAGTCTCTGGGGCCAACGTCCTGACTTTC,CASSLGVSGANVLTF
TRBV7-9,.,TRBJ1-5,.,TGTGCCAGCAGCTTAGGACAGATTAGCAATCAGCCCCAGCATTTT,CASSLGQISNQPQHF
TRBV18,.,TRBJ1-1,.,TGTGCCAGCTCACCACCGATGACGGATGCCTTGACTGAAGCTTTCTTT,CASSPPMTDALTEAFF
TRBV5-4,.,TRBJ2-7,.,TGTGCCAGCAGCTTGGATGGATTAAGCTCCTACGAGCAGTACTTC,CASSLDGLSSYEQYF
TRBV27,.,TRBJ2-7,TRBD1,TGTGCCAGCAGTTGGACAGGGGCTGCCTACGAGCAGTACTTC,CASSWTGAAYEQYF